The 25 T cell receptor beta chains in this list originate from one sample, sequenced in a study of beta chain features in type 1 diabetes. Sequencing targeted expressed TCRB transcripts, as all isolated RNA had been reverse transcribed. Here immunoSEQ multiplex PCR was the method, and the copy in TCRdb shows in-frame clones only, minus some. The sample records over 300,000 clones, approximately 10% being singletons. The antigens of these receptors remain unknown. Study-level results: Across all four CD4+ subsets, people with type 1 diabetes showed modestly shorter TCRB CDR3s.

The sequencing sample was made of central memory CD4+ T cells from blood. The receptor source for this set is a man aged 25-45 years with type 1 diabetes.

This clone was seen only a few times. The chain joins TRBV30 to TRBJ2-3, with 14 positions matching TRBD2. The CDR3 totals 15 residues. Trimming cost V 2 bases and J 5 bases; bases outside gene matches: 3. Germline assignment: CDR1 GTSNPN and CDR2 SVGIG (reference sequence). CDR3 loop: CAWSPGTSGGDTQYF. CDR3 nucleotide sequence: TGTGCCTGGAGTCCCGGGACTAGCGGGGGAGATACGCAGTATTTT.

The chain employs TRBV5-1 and TRBJ2-1; possible D gene TRBD2, 5 bases. The germline V gene has CDR1 SGHRS and CDR2 YFSETQ. Trimming took 4 bases from V and 5 from J, leaving 13 bases between them. The CDR3 totals 14 residues. Here the CDR3 DNA reads TGCGCCAGCAGCCTCTCGGGAAGCAACAATGAGCAGTTCTTC. It is translated as CASSLSGSNNEQFF. Full variable domain (rest looked up from reference TRBV5-1 and TRBJ2-1): KAGVTQTPRYLIKTRGQQVTLSCSPISGHRSVSWYQQTPGQGLQFLFEYFSETQRNKGNFPGRFSGRQFSNSRSEMNVSTLELGDSALYLCASSLSGSNNEQFFGPGTRLTVL.

This clone appeared many times. The J gene is TRBJ2-4, the V gene TRBV2; D gene uncertain. Germline loops: CDR1 SNHLY, CDR2 FYNNEI. CDR3 size: 15 residues. Trimming stripped 4 bases from V and 3 bases from J, with 13 bases between. For the CDR3, the DNA is TGTGCCAGCAGTGGGGTCGCGGCAGGCAAAAACATTCAGTACTTC. It encodes CASSGVAAGKNIQYF.

The table lists this clone with a few counts. The CDR3 is CASSLGQEETQYF. The CDR3 nucleotides read TGCGCCAGCAGCCTTGGACAGGAAGAGACCCAGTACTTC. The genes are TRBV5-1 and TRBJ2-5; 7 positions agree with TRBD1. In germline, CDR1 is SGHRS, CDR2 YFSETQ. This CDR3 comprises 13 residues. The trim removed 4 bases at V and 3 bases at J, leaving 3 bases unmatched.

This clone was counted only a few times. V and J are TRBV13 and TRBJ1-1; D ambiguous. The ends were cut back, 4 bases at V and 7 bases at J, with 10 bases in the middle. The V gene's germline CDR1 is PRHDT and CDR2 FYEKMQ (reference sequence). This CDR3 has 12 amino acids. The CDR3: CASSSPQIEAFF. CDR3 nucleotides: TGTGCCAGCAGCTCCCCACAGATTGAAGCTTTCTTT.

The rearrangement links TRBV7-2 to TRBJ2-3; no reliable D call. V dropped 2 bases and J dropped 6 bases, with 6 bases sitting between them. CDR1 SGHTA and CDR2 FQGNSA come from the germline V gene. The CDR3 runs 12 residues. The CDR3 nucleotides read TGTGCCAGCAGCTTATCCCTGGATACGCAGTATTTT. Its translation is CASSLSLDTQYF.

As regards this clone: The sample holds other DNA sequences that translate to the same CDR3. The genes are TRBV2 and TRBJ2-5; D is ambiguous. In germline, CDR1 is SNHLY, CDR2 FYNNEI. V lost 3 bases, J lost 0 bases, and 2 bases lay in between. This CDR3 region has 12 residues. The CDR3 nucleotides read TGTGCCAGCAGTGACAACCAAGAGACCCAGTACTTC. It encodes CASSDNQETQYF. Variable domain in full (rest from reference TRBV2 and TRBJ2-5): EPEVTQTPSHQVTQMGQEVILRCVPISNHLYFYWYRQILGQKVEFLVSFYNNEISEKSEIFDDQFSVERPDGSNFTLKIRSTKLEDSAMYFCASSDNQETQYFGPGTRLLVL.

Only a few counts were recorded for this clone. The V call is TRBV6-5, the J call TRBJ1-1; maybe TRBD1 (5 bases). CDR1 and CDR2 (germline): MNHEY, SVGAGI. The CDR3 is 15 residues long. Between the trimmed V and J ends, which lost 5 bases and 1 base, there was a span of 14 bases. In nucleotides, the CDR3 is TGTGCCAGCAGTCGTCAGGGAGGTGGGAACACTGAAGCTTTCTTT. This encodes CASSRQGGGNTEAFF.

This clone was observed a few times. This chain links TRBV29-1 with TRBJ1-2; no clear D gene. The CDR3 sequence is 12 residues long. The germline CDR1 and CDR2 sequences are SQVTM and ANQGSEA. The ends were cut back, 4 bases at V and 8 bases at J, with 14 bases in the middle. CDR3 amino acids: CSVAGYLGGYTF. CDR3 in DNA: TGCAGCGTTGCGGGGTACCTCGGCGGCTACACCTTC.

This chain links TRBV7-9 with TRBJ1-6; perhaps TRBD1 as D (6 bases). V lost 9 bases and J lost 17, with 29 bases in between. Germline V lookup: CDR1 SEHNR, CDR2 FQNEAQ (reference sequence). CDR3 length: 15 amino acids. CDR3 loop: CASGPQGTKGFVFHF. The CDR3 nucleotides are TGTGCCAGTGGCCCGCAGGGGACAAAAGGATTCGTCTTCCACTTT.

This clone has just a few counts. CDR3 in amino acids: CASSIGGGISNQPQHF. As DNA, the CDR3 is TGTGCCAGTAGTATTGGGGGGGGAATTAGCAATCAGCCCCAGCATTTT. V is TRBV19 and J is TRBJ1-5, with TRBD1 as a possible D gene (5 bases). The CDR3 has 16 residues. The ends were cut back, 3 bases at V and 0 bases at J, with 12 bases in the middle. Germline loops: CDR1 LNHDA, CDR2 SQIVND (reference sequence).

This clone was seen more than once but under ten times. The genes are TRBV18 and TRBJ1-1; 7 bases are shared with TRBD1. The CDR3 totals 15 residues. Germline CDR1 and CDR2: KGHSH and LQKENI. The V segment lost 3 bases and the J segment 12 bases; nucleotides outside the gene matches: 16. CDR3 nucleotides: TGTGCCAGCTCACCGCTTAGCCGGGACAGTTTTCAACCTTTCTTT. Its translation: CASSPLSRDSFQPFF. The complete variable domain, with remaining parts taken from reference TRBV18 and TRBJ1-1, reads NAGVMQNPRHLVRRRGQEARLRCSPMKGHSHVYWYRQLPEEGLKFMVYLQKENIIDESGMPKERFSAEFPKEGPSILRIQQVVRGDSAAYFCASSPLSRDSFQPFFGQGTRLTVV.

This clone appeared a few times. Here the CDR3 reads CAISEGMVTTEAFF. In nucleotides, the CDR3 is TGTGCCATCAGTGAGGGTATGGTGACCACTGAAGCTTTCTTT. This chain links TRBV10-3 with TRBJ1-1; D is unclear. In germline, CDR1 is ENHRY, CDR2 SYGVKD. V dropped 2 bases and J dropped 4 bases, with 11 bases sitting between them. CDR3 length equals 14 residues.

This clone has more than one count but fewer than ten. The V call is TRBV5-4, the J call TRBJ1-2; 8 bases are shared with TRBD1. CDR1 SGHNT and CDR2 YYREEE come from the germline V gene (reference sequence). The trim removed 5 bases at V and 6 bases at J, leaving 6 bases unmatched. The CDR3 is 13 residues long. CDR3 DNA: TGTGCCAGCAGGCCTCAGGGGGCGGATGGCTACACCTTC. It translates to CASRPQGADGYTF.

J is TRBJ2-2 and V is TRBV28, with D perhaps TRBD1 (6 bases). Germline CDR1 and CDR2: MDHEN and SYDVKM. This CDR3 is built from 15 residues. Between the trimmed V and J ends, which lost 4 bases and 1 base, there was a span of 10 bases. CDR3 region: CASSSQGENTGELFF. The CDR3 region has the DNA TGTGCCAGCAGTTCACAGGGAGAGAACACCGGGGAGCTGTTTTTT.

V is TRBV5-1 and J is TRBJ2-1, with D unclear. This CDR3 contains 12 residues. Germline V CDR1 and CDR2: SGHRS, YFSETQ. With 3 bases removed from V and 7 bases from J, the gap between germline ends came to 8 bases. CDR3: CASSSDGNEQFF. The CDR3 nucleotides are TGCGCCAGCAGCTCGGACGGTAATGAGCAGTTCTTC.

This rearrangement joins TRBV18 to TRBJ1-1; 10 bases agree with TRBD1. Germline V gene lookup returns CDR1 KGHSH and CDR2 LQKENI. V lost 4 bases, J lost 5 bases, and 4 bases stayed unmatched. The CDR3 spans 14 residues. CDR3 bases: TGTGCCAGCTCACAGGACAGGGGGAAGACTGAAGCTTTCTTT. It translates to CASSQDRGKTEAFF.

V and J are TRBV28 and TRBJ1-1; 9 positions match TRBD1. The germline V gene encodes CDR1 MDHEN and CDR2 SYDVKM. The length of the CDR3 is 15 residues. V shed 2 bases and J 4 bases; nucleotides not matched to a gene: 5. CDR3 loop: CASSLVKTGGTEAFF. CDR3 DNA sequence: TGTGCCAGCAGTTTAGTGAAGACAGGGGGCACTGAAGCTTTCTTT.

This chain uses TRBV7-9 with TRBJ2-7; the D is unclear. The CDR3 consists of 13 residues. V was trimmed by 5 bases and J by 3 bases, leaving 11 bases between them. Germline V lookup: CDR1 SEHNR, CDR2 FQNEAQ (reference sequence). This chain's CDR3 is CASSDWEDYEQYF. CDR3 nucleotides: TGTGCCAGCAGCGATTGGGAAGACTACGAGCAGTACTTC. Together with reference TRBV7-9 and TRBJ2-7, the CDR3 gives the full variable domain: DTGVSQNPRHKITKRGQNVTFRCDPISEHNRLYWYRQTLGQGPEFLTYFQNEAQLEKSRLLSDRFSAERPKGSFSTLEIQRTEQGDSAMYLCASSDWEDYEQYFGPGTRLTVT.

V is TRBV7-9 and J is TRBJ2-7; 7 bases fit TRBD1. Germline trimming cut 1 base from V and 6 bases from J; bases unmatched to any gene: 9. Germline V gene data show CDR1 as SEHNR and CDR2 as FQNEAQ (reference sequence). The CDR3 runs to 15 residues. The CDR3 bases are TGTGCCAGCAGCTTAGAGGACAGGCCCCAATTCGAGCAGTACTTC. Amino acid sequence: CASSLEDRPQFEQYF.

The V gene is TRBV5-6, the J gene TRBJ2-2, with 9 bases aligning to TRBD1. CDR3 length: 17 amino acids. Germline lookup yields CDR1 SGHDT and CDR2 YYEEEE. J gave up 4 bases and V 2 bases, and 9 bases lay outside the gene matches. DNA for the CDR3: TGTGCCAGCAGCTTATTTACCGGGACAGGGCTCACCGGGGAGCTGTTTTTT. It specifies CASSLFTGTGLTGELFF.

The gene calls are TRBV5-6 and TRBJ2-5, with D unclear. V gave up 0 bases and J gave up 5 bases, with 8 bases separating them. The CDR3 runs 13 residues. The germline V gene has CDR1 SGHDT and CDR2 YYEEEE. The CDR3 region is CASSLVGTETQYF. DNA for the CDR3: TGTGCCAGCAGCTTGGTTGGTACGGAGACCCAGTACTTC.

This chain joins TRBV7-2 and TRBJ2-5; D is undetermined. V was trimmed by 4 bases and J by 6 bases, leaving 12 bases between them. This CDR3 has 13 residues. Germline loops: CDR1 SGHTA, CDR2 FQGNSA. CDR3: CASSSTIPQTQYF. The CDR3 DNA is TGTGCCAGCAGCTCCACAATTCCCCAGACCCAGTACTTC.

The V call is TRBV7-2, the J call TRBJ2-7, with 8 bases identical to TRBD1. Germline V lookup: CDR1 SGHTA, CDR2 FQGNSA. The CDR3 sequence is 16 residues long. Trimming took 4 bases from V and 2 from J; bases not matched to a gene: 10. This CDR3 reads CASSSWSRDRPYEQYF. Written as DNA, the CDR3 is TGTGCCAGCAGCTCGTGGTCCCGGGACAGGCCCTACGAGCAGTACTTC.

This chain connects TRBV18 to TRBJ1-2; 7 nucleotides line up with TRBD1. This CDR3 has 14 residues. V lost 2 bases, J lost 8 bases, and 8 bases stayed unmatched. Germline V gives CDR1 KGHSH, CDR2 LQKENI. CDR3 loop: CASSPGRGPLGYTF. The CDR3 coding sequence is TGTGCCAGCTCACCAGGGAGGGGGCCTCTCGGCTACACCTTC.